The present T cell receptor beta chain was sequenced within a study of CD8+CD57+ T cells in acquired aplastic anemia. Study results and limitations: A set of roughly 27 CD8+ CDR3 sequences was shared between patients and controls, and these sequences appeared highly expressed in patients.

On this clonotype itself: The target antigen is unknown.

The CDR3 has 13 residues. CDR1 is MNHNS and CDR2 is SASEGT in the germline V gene. Between the trimmed V and J ends, which lost 6 bases and 4 bases, there was a span of 10 bases. Genomic DNA was employed as the template in profiling TCR beta VDJ and CDR3. One entry per CDR3 protein, called by TCRdb with MiXCR from the reads. The sample holds roughly 180,000 distinct CDR3 sequences, over 60% seen once. Sequencing was performed on sorted CD4+, CD8+, or CD8+CD57+ T cells (not recorded which) from PBMCs. This TCR was recovered from a human donor with severe aplastic anemia or a healthy control (not recorded which). This chain links TRBV6-1 with TRBJ2-1; tentative D call: TRBD1 (5 bases). CDR3 in amino acids: CASRTTAYNEQFF. As DNA, the CDR3 is TGTGCCAGCAGGACGACAGCGTACAATGAGCAGTTCTTC.